This TCR beta chain is from a study of shared clonotypes between healthy human individuals. The repertoire was sequenced with immunoSEQ multiplex PCR; TCRdb's copy has only in-frame clones and lacks some. Here the sample spans more than 550,000 clones, roughly 91% being singletons. Germline lookup yields CDR1 MDHEN and CDR2 SYDVKM. V shed 6 bases and J 2 bases; nucleotides not matched to a gene: 12. CDR3 length: 17 residues. General study points: A reduction in generation probabilities was seen for non-shared clonotypes relative to those shared by all four donors.

This clone was seen only once. Its antigen is currently unknown. The clonotype originates from a man aged 18 to 30 in good health. Some clones in this sample may be carry-over from other donors' samples. V and J are TRBV28 and TRBJ1-5; 8 bases map to TRBD1. Sequencing was performed on memory CD8+ T cells from PBMCs. Documented subset: CD45RO+ cells pooled with CCR7-negative TemRA cells. The CDR3 coding sequence is TGTGCCAGCAGCACCGGTTTTGGACAGGGTGGCAATCAGCCCCAGCATTTT. It encodes CASSTGFGQGGNQPQHF.